The T cell receptor (beta chain) under discussion was sequenced for a study of Graves' ophthalmopathy and Graves' hyperthyroidism. Germline loops: CDR1 SGHTA, CDR2 FQGNSA. The CDR3 contains 15 residues. V lost 6 bases and J lost 2; bases outside the gene matches: 9. Using RNA transcripts, the TCR beta CDR3 regions were amplified. First-round RT-PCR used HTBI primers; second-round multiplex PCR followed. TCRdb processed the multiplex PCR reads anew with MiXCR; each CDR3 protein has one entry. The sample lists almost 750,000 distinct CDR3 sequences, 40% occurring once. Lactation, pregnancy, uncontrolled infections and other autoimmune diseases were all grounds for excluding patients. Each diagnosis was determined on the basis of clinical symptoms, serum thyroxine, TRAb, thyroid ultrasound and orbital computed tomography. The source of the PBMCs was 10 ml of fresh peripheral blood.

The chain uses TRBV7-2 and TRBJ2-7, with TRBD1 matching 8 bases. The TCR comes from an adult man with Graves' ophthalmopathy. The sample comprised peripheral blood. CDR3 protein: CASSLFGQGTYEQYF. CDR3 nucleotides: TGTGCCAGCAGTTTATTCGGACAGGGAACCTACGAGCAGTACTTC.